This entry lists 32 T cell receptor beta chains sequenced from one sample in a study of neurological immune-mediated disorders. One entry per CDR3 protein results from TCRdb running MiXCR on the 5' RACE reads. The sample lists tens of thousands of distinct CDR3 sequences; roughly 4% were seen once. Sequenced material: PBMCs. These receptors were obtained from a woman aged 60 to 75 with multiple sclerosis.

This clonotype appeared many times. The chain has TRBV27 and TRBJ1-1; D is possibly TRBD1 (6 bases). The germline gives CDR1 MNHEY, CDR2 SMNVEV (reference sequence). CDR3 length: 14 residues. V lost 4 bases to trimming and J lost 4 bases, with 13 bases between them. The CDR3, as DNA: TGTGCCAGCAGTTGGGGGTCGGGGGCCACTGAAGCTTTCTTT. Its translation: CASSWGSGATEAFF.

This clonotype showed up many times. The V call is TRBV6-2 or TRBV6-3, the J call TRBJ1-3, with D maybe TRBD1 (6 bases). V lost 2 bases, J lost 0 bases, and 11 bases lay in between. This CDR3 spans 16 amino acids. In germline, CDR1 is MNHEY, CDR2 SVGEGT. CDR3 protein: CASSYHGGGSGNTIYF. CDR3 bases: TGTGCCAGCAGTTACCACGGAGGGGGCTCTGGAAACACCATATATTTT.

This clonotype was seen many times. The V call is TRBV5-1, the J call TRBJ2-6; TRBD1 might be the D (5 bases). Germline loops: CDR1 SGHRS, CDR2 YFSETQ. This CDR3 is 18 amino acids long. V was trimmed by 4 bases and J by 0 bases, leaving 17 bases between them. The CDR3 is CASSLTTDKNSGANVLTF. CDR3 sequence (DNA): TGCGCCAGCAGCCTTACGACAGATAAGAACTCTGGGGCCAACGTCCTGACTTTC.

CDR3 DNA: TGTGCCAGCAGCCTACAGGGAGATGGCAATCAGCCCCAGCATTTT. It yields the protein CASSLQGDGNQPQHF. The chain uses TRBV28 and TRBJ1-5; a possible D gene is TRBD1 (6 bases). Trimming cost V 6 bases and J 2 bases, with 14 bases left between them. Germline V lookup: CDR1 MDHEN, CDR2 SYDVKM. The CDR3 contains 15 residues.

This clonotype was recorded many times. CDR3 region: CSAPRAGANTGELFF. CDR3 nucleotides: TGCAGTGCCCCCAGGGCAGGGGCGAACACCGGGGAGCTGTTTTTT. The chain employs TRBV20-1 and TRBJ2-2; D is possibly TRBD1 (6 bases). With 6 bases removed from V and 0 bases from J, the gap between germline ends came to 14 bases. CDR1 is DFQATT and CDR2 is SNEGSKA in the germline V gene (reference sequence). The CDR3 totals 15 residues.

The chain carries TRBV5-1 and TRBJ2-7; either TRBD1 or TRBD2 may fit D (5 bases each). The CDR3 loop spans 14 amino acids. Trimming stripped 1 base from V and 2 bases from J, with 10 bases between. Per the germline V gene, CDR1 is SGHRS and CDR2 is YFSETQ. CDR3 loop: CASSLRGVTYEQYF. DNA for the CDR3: TGCGCCAGCAGCTTGAGAGGGGTGACCTACGAGCAGTACTTC.

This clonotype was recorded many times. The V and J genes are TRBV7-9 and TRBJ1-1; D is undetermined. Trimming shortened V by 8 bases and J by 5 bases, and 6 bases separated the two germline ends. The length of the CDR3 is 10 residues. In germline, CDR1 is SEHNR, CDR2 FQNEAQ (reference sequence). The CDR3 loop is CASAYTEAFF. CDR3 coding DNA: TGTGCCAGCGCTTATACTGAAGCTTTCTTT.

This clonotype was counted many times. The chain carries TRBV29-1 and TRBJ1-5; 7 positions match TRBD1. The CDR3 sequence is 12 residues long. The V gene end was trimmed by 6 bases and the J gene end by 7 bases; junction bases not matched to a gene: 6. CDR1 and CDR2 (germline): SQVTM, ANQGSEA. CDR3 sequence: CSVGTGQQPQHF. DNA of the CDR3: TGCAGCGTCGGGACGGGACAGCAGCCCCAGCATTTT.

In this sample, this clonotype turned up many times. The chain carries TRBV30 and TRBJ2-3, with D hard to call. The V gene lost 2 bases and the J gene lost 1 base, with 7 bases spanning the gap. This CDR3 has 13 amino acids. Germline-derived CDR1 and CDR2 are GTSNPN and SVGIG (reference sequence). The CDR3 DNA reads TGTGCCTGGAGTCGGATGGGCACAGATACGCAGTATTTT. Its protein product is CAWSRMGTDTQYF.

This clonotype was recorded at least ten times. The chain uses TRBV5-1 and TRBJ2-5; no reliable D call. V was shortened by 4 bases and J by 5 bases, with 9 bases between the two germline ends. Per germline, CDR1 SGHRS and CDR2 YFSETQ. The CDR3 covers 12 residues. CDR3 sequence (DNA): TGCGCCAGCAGCGGGTTGCGGGAGACCCAGTACTTC. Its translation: CASSGLRETQYF.

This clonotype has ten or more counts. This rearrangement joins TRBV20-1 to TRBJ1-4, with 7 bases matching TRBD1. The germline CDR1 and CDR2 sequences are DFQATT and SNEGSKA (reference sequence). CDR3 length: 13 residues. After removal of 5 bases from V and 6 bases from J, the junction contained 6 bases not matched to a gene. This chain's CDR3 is CSAPDRFHEKLFF. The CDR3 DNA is TGCAGTGCTCCGGACAGGTTCCATGAAAAACTGTTTTTT.

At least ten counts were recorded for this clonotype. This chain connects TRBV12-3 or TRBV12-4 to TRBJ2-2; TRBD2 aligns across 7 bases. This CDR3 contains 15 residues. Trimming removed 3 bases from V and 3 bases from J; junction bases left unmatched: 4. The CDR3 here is CASSLGLLYTGELFF. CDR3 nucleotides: TGTGCCAGCAGTTTGGGACTACTATACACCGGGGAGCTGTTTTTT.

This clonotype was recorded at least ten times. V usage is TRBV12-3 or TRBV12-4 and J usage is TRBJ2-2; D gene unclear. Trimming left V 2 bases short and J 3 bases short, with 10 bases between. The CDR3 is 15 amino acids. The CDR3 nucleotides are TGTGCCAGCAGTTTAAGCAGCCCCGACACCGGGGAGCTGTTTTTT. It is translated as CASSLSSPDTGELFF.

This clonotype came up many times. The CDR3 DNA sequence: TGTGCCAGCAGCCAAGTTTGGGGCGGGGCCAGCCAAGAGACCCAGTACTTC. Translated, it gives CASSQVWGGASQETQYF. The chain links TRBV4-2 to TRBJ2-5; weak D call: TRBD2 (6 bases). V lost 1 base and J lost 1, with 16 bases in between. This CDR3 comprises 17 residues. Germline lookup yields CDR1 LGHNA and CDR2 YNFKEQ.

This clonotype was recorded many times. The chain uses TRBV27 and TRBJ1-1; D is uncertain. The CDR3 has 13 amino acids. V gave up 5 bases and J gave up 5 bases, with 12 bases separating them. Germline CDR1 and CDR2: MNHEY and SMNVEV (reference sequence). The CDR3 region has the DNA TGTGCCAGCAGTATAAAGACGGGAACTGAAGCTTTCTTT. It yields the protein CASSIKTGTEAFF.

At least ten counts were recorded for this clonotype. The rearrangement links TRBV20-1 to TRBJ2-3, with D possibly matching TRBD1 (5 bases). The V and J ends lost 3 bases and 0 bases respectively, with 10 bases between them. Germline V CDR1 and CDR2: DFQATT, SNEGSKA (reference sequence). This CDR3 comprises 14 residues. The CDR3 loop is CSASSPGSTDTQYF. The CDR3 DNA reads TGCAGTGCTAGCAGCCCAGGGAGCACAGATACGCAGTATTTT.

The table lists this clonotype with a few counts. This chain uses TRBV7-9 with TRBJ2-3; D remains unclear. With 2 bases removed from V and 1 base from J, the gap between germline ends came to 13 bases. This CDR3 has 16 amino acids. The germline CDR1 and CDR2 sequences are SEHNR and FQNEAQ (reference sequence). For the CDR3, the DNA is TGTGCCAGCAGCTTATTTGGCAATATAGGCACAGATACGCAGTATTTT. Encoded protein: CASSLFGNIGTDTQYF.

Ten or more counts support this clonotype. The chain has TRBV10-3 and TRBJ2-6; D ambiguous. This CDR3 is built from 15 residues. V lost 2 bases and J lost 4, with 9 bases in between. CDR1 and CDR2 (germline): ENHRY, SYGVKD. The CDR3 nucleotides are TGTGCCATCAGTGAGGGAACGGCCGGGGCCAACGTCCTGACTTTC. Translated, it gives CAISEGTAGANVLTF.

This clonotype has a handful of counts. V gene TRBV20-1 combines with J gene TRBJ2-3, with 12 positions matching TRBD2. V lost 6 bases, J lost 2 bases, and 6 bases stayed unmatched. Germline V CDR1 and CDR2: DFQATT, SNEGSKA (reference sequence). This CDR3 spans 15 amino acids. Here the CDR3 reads CSAQLAGGPTDTQYF. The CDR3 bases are TGCAGTGCGCAACTAGCGGGGGGCCCCACAGATACGCAGTATTTT.

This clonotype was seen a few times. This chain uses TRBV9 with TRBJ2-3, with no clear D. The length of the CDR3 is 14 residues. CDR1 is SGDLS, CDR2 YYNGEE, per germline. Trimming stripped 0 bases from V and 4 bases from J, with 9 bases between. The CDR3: CASSVGPGADTQYF. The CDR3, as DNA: TGTGCCAGCAGCGTAGGGCCCGGCGCAGATACGCAGTATTTT.

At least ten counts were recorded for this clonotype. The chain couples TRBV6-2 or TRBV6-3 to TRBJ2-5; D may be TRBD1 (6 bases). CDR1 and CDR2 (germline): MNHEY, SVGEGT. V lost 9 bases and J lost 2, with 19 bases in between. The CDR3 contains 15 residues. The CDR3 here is CASQYDRTPQETQYF. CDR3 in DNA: TGTGCCAGTCAATACGACAGGACTCCTCAAGAGACCCAGTACTTC.

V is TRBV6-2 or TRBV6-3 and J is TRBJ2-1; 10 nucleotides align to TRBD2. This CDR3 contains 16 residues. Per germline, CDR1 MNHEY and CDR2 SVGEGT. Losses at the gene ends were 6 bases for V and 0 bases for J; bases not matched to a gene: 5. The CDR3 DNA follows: TGTGCCAGCAGGCGAAGCGGGGGGGACTCCTACAATGAGCAGTTCTTC. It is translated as CASRRSGGDSYNEQFF.

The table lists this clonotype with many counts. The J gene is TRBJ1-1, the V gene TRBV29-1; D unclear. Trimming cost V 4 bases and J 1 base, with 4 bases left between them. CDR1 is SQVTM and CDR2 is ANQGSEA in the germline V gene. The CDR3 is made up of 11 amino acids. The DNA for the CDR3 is TGCAGCGTTGTCCGGAACACTGAAGCTTTCTTT. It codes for CSVVRNTEAFF.

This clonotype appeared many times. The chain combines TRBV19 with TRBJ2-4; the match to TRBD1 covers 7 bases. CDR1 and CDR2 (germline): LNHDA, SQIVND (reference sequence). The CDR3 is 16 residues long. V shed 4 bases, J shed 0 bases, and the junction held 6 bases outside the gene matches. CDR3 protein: CASSTRQGGAKNIQYF. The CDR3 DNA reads TGTGCCAGTAGTACCAGACAGGGTGGAGCCAAAAACATTCAGTACTTC. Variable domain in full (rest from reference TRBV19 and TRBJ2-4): DGGITQSPKYLFRKEGQNVTLSCEQNLNHDAMYWYRQDPGQGLRLIYYSQIVNDFQKGDIAEGYSVSREKKESFPLTVTSAQKNPTAFYLCASSTRQGGAKNIQYFGAGTRLSVL.

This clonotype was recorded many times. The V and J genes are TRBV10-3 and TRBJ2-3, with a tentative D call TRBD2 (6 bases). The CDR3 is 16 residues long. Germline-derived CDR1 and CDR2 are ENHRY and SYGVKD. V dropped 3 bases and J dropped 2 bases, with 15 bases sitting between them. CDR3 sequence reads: CAISDRTMGATDTQYF. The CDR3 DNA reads TGTGCCATCAGTGATCGGACTATGGGTGCCACAGATACGCAGTATTTT.

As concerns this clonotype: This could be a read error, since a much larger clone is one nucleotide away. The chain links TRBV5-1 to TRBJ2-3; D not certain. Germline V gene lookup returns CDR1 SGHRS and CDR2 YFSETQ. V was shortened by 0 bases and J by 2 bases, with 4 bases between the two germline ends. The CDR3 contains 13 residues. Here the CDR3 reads CASSLGDTDTQYF. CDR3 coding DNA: TGCGCCAGCAGCTTGGGGGACACAGATACGCAGTATTTT.

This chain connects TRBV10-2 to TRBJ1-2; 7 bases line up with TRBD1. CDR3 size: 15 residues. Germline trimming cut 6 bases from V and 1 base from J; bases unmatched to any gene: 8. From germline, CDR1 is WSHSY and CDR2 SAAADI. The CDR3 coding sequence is TGCGCCAGCAGAGGGCAGGGGGGATTTAACTATGGCTACACCTTC. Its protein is CASRGQGGFNYGYTF.

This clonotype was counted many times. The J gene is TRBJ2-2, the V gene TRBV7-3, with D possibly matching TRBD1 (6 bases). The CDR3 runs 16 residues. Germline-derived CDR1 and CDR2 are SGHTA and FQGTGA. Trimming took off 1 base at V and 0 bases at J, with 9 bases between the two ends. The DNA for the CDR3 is TGTGCCAGCAGCTTAAATTCAGGGGCGAACACCGGGGAGCTGTTTTTT. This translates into CASSLNSGANTGELFF.

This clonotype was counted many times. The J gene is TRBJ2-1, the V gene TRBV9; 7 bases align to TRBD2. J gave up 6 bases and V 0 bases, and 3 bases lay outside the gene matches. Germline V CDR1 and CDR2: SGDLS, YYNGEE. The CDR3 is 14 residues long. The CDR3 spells CASSVAGGGNEQFF. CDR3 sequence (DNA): TGTGCCAGCAGCGTAGCGGGGGGAGGCAATGAGCAGTTCTTC. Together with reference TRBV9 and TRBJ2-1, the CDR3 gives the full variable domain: DSGVTQTPKHLITATGQRVTLRCSPRSGDLSVYWYQQSLDQGLQFLIQYYNGEERAKGNILERFSAQQFPDLHSELNLSSLELGDSALYFCASSVAGGGNEQFFGPGTRLTVL.

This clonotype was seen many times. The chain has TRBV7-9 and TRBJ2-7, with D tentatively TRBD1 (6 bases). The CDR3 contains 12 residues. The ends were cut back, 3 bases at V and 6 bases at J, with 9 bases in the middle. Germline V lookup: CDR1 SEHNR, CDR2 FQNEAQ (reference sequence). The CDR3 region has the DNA TGTGCCAGCAGCTTGTTAGGGGGCGAGCAGTACGTC. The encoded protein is CASSLLGGEQYV.

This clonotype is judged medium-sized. The CDR3 protein is CSVVGWLGQGDSYEQYF. The CDR3 DNA follows: TGCAGCGTTGTAGGATGGTTGGGGCAGGGGGACTCCTACGAGCAGTACTTC. The genes are TRBV29-1 and TRBJ2-7, with TRBD1 matching over 7 bases. Germline CDR1 SQVTM, CDR2 ANQGSEA. This CDR3 region has 17 residues. V trimming: 4 bases; J trimming: 0 bases; junction bases outside the gene matches: 15.

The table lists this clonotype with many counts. CDR3 in amino acids: CATSGTVRRGANVLTF. The CDR3 DNA reads as TGTGCCACCAGCGGTACAGTCAGAAGGGGGGCCAACGTCCTGACTTTC. The genes are TRBV15 and TRBJ2-6; D ambiguous. This CDR3 region has 16 residues. Looked up from germline, CDR1 is LNHNV and CDR2 is YYDKDF (reference sequence). V lost 5 bases and J 4 bases, leaving 15 bases between the germline ends.